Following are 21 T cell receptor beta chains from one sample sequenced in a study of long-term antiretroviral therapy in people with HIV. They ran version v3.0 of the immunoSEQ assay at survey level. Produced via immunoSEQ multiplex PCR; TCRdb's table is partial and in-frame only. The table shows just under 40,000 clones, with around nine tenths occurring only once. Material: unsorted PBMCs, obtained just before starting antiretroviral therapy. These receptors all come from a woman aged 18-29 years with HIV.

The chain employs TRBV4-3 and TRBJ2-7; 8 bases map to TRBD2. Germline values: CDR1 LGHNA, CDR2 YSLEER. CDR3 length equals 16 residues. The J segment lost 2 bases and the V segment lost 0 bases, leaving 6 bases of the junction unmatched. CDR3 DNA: TGCGCCAGCAGCCAAGAGTGGGATAGCGGGGCCTACGAGCAGTACTTC. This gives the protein CASSQEWDSGAYEQYF.

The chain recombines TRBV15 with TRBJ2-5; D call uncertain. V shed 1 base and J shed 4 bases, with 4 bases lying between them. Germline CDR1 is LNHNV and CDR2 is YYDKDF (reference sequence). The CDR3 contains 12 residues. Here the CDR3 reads CATSRGGETQYF. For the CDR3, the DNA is TGTGCCACCAGCAGAGGAGGAGAGACCCAGTACTTC.

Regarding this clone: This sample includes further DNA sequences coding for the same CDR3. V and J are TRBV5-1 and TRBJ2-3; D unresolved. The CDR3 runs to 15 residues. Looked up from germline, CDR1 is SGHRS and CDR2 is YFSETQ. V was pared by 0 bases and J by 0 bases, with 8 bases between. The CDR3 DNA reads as TGCGCCAGCAGCTTGGAACGGGCCAGCACAGATACGCAGTATTTT. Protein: CASSLERASTDTQYF.

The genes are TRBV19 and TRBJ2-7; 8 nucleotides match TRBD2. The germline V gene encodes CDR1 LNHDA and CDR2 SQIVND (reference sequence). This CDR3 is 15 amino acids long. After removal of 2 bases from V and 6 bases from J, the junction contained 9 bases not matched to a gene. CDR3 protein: CASSIRGSGRGEQYF. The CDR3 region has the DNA TGTGCCAGTAGTATAAGGGGGTCCGGGAGGGGCGAGCAGTACTTC.

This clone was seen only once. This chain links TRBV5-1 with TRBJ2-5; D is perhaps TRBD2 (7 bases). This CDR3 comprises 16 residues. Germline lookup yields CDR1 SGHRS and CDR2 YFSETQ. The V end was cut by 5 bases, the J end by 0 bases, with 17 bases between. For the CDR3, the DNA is TGCGCCAGCAGGGGGGGGGCTAGCGAACACCAAGAGACCCAGTACTTC. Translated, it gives CASRGGASEHQETQYF.

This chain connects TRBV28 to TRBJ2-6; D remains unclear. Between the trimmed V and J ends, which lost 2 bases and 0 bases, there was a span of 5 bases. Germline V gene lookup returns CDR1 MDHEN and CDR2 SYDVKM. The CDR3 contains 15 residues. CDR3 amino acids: CASSLVGSGANVLTF. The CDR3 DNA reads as TGTGCCAGCAGTTTAGTGGGCTCTGGGGCCAACGTCCTGACTTTC.

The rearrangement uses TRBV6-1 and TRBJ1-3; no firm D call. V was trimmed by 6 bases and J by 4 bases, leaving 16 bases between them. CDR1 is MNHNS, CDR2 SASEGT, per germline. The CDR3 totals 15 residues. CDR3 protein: CASSRSEPVGNTIYF. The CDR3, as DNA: TGTGCCAGCAGCCGTTCGGAGCCAGTCGGAAACACCATATATTTT.

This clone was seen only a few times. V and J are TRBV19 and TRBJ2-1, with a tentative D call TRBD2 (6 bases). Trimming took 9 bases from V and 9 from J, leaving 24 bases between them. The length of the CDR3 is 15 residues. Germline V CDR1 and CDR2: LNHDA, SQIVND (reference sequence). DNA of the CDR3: TGTGCCAGCAGTGGTGGGGACTCCCGATTGGGTGAGCAGTTCTTC. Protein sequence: CASSGGDSRLGEQFF. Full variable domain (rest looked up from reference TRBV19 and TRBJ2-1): DGGITQSPKYLFRKEGQNVTLSCEQNLNHDAMYWYRQDPGQGLRLIYYSQIVNDFQKGDIAEGYSVSREKKESFPLTVTSAQKNPTAFYLCASSGGDSRLGEQFFGPGTRLTVL.

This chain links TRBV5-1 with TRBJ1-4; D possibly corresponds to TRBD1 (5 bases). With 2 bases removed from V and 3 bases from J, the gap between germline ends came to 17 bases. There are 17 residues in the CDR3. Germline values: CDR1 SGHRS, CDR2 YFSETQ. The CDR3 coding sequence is TGCGCCAGCAGCTTTCGACGGCGCGGGGCAGCTAATGAAAAACTGTTTTTT. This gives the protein CASSFRRRGAANEKLFF.

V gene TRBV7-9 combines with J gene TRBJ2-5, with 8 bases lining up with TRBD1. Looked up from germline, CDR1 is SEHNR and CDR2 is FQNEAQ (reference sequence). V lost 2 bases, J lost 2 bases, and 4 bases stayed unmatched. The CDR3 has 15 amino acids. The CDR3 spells CASSLRDRGQETQYF. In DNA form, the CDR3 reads TGTGCCAGCAGCTTACGAGACAGGGGTCAAGAGACCCAGTACTTC.

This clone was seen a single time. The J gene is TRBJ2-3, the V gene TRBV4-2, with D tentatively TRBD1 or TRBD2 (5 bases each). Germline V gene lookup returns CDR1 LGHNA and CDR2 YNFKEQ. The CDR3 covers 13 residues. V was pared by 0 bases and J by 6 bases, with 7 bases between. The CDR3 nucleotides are TGTGCCAGCAGCCAAGAAGGGACGGATACGCAGTATTTT. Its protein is CASSQEGTDTQYF.

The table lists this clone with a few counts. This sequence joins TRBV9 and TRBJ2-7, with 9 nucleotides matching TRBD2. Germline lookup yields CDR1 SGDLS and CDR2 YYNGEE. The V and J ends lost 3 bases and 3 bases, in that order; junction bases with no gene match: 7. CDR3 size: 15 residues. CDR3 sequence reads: CASSGTGREGYEQYF. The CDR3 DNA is TGTGCCAGCAGCGGTACTGGGCGGGAGGGCTACGAGCAGTACTTC.

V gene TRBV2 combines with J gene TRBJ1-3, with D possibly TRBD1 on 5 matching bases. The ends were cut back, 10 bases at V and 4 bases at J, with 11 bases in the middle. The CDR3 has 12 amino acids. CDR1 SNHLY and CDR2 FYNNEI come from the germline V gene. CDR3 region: CAIRAPGNTIYF. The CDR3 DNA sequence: TGTGCCATCAGGGCTCCCGGAAACACCATATATTTT.

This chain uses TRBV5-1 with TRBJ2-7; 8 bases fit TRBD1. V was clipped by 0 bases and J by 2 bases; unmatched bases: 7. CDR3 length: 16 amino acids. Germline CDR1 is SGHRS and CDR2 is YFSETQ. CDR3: CASSLALMTGAYEQYF. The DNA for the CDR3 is TGCGCCAGCAGCTTGGCCTTAATGACAGGGGCCTACGAGCAGTACTTC.

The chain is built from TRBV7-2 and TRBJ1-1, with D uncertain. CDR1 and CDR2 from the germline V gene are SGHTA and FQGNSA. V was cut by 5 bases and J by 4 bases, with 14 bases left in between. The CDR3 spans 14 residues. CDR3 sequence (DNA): TGTGCCAGCAGCGCTCTTCGGGGAAGCACTGAAGCTTTCTTT. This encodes CASSALRGSTEAFF.

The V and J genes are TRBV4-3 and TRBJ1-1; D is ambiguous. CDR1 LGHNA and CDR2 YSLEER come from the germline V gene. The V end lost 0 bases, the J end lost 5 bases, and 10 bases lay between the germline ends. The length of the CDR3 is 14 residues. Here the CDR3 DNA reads TGCGCCAGCAGCCAAGAAACGGGGAGGACTGAAGCTTTCTTT. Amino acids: CASSQETGRTEAFF.

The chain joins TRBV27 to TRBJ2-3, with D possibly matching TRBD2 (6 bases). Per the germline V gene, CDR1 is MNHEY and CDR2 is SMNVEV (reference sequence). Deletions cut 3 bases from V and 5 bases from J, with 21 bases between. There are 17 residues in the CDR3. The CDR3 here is CASSFRPIALAGDTQYF. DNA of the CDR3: TGTGCCAGCAGTTTCCGTCCGATAGCACTAGCAGGAGATACGCAGTATTTT.

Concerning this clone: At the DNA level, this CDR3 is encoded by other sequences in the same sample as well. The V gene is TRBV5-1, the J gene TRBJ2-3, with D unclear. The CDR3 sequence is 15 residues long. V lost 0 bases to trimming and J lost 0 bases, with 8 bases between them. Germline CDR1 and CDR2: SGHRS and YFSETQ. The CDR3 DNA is TGCGCCAGCAGCTTGGAGCGTGCTAGCACAGATACGCAGTATTTT. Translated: CASSLERASTDTQYF.

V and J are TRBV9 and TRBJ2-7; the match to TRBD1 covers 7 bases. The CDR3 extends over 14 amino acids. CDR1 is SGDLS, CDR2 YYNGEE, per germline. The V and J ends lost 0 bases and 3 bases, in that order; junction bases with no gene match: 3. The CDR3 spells CASSVEGQSYEQYF. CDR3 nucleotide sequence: TGTGCCAGCAGCGTAGAGGGACAGAGCTACGAGCAGTACTTC.

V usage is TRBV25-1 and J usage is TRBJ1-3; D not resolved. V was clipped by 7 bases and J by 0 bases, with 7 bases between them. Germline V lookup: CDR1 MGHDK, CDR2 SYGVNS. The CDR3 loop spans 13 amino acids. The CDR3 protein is CASTQISGNTIYF. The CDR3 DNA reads TGTGCCAGCACACAAATCTCTGGAAACACCATATATTTT.

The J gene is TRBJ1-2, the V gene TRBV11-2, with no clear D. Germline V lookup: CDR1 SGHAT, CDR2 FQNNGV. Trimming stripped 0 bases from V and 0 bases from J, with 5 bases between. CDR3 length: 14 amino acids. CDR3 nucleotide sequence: TGTGCCAGCAGCTTAGATGGAGCTAACTATGGCTACACCTTC. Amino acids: CASSLDGANYGYTF.